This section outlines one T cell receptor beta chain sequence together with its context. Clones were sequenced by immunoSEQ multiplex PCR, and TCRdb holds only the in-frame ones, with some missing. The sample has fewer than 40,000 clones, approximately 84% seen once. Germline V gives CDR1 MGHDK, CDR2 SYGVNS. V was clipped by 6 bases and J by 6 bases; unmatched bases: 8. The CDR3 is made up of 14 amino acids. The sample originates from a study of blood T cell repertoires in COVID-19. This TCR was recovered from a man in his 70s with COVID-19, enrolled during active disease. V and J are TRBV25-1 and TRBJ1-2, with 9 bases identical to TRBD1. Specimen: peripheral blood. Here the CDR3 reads CASRETGGTNGYTF. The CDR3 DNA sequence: TGTGCCAGCAGGGAGACAGGGGGAACTAATGGCTACACCTTC.